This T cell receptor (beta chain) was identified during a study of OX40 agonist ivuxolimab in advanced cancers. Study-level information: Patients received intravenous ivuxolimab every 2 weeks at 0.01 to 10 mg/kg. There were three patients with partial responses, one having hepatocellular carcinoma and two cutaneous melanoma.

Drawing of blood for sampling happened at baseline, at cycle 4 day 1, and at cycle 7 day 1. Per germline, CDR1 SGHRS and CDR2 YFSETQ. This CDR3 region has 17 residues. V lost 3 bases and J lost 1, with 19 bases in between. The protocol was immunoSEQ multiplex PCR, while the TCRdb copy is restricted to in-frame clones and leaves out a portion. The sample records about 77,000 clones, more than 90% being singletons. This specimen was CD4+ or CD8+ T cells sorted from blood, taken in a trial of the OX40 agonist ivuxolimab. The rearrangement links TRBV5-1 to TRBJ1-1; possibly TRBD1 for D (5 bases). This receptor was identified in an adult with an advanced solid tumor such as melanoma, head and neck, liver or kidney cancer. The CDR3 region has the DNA TGCGCCAGCAGCTCGGCTCCGGGACGGCAGTCGAACACTGAAGCTTTCTTT. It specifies CASSSAPGRQSNTEAFF.